Listed below are T cell receptor beta chains from one sample, sequenced in a study of human T cells and chemical hapten exposure. TCRdb re-called the RACE reads with MiXCR, one entry per CDR3 protein. The table includes around 50,000 distinct CDR3 sequences, about 9.3% detected once. The source material was whole blood, sampled in connection with sensitization to the hapten diphenylcyclopropenone (DPC). The receptors shown here come from a middle-aged woman with alopecia areata. Some clones in this sample may be carry-over from other donors' samples. The CDR3 runs from the conserved cysteine through the conserved F or W. A D gene is named only where the DNA matches it firmly. For some rows the clone size is stated as once, few or many, or as a class when expanded; others skip it.

abundance	d_gene	j_gene	v_gene	CDR3aa	CDR3nt
few	TRBD2	TRBJ2-5	TRBV11-1	CASSVRLAARETQYF	TGTGCCAGCAGCGTCCGACTAGCGGCACGGGAGACCCAGTACTTC
many	TRBD2	TRBJ2-7	TRBV4-2	CASRTSGGAPSYEQYF	TGTGCCAGCAGGACTAGCGGGGGGGCCCCCTCCTACGAGCAGTACTTC
many	NA	TRBJ1-5	TRBV7-2	CASSPRADQPQHF	TGTGCCAGCAGCCCCCGGGCCGATCAGCCCCAGCATTTT
few	TRBD1	TRBJ1-6	TRBV18	CASSPVGQGNSPLHF	TGTGCCAGCTCACCCGTAGGACAGGGGAATTCACCCCTCCACTTT
NA	TRBD2	TRBJ2-1	TRBV4-3	CASSQTSGGASIEQFF	TGCGCCAGCAGCCAAACTAGCGGGGGGGCCAGTATTGAGCAGTTCTTC
few	NA	TRBJ2-7	TRBV29-1	CSVEDPTGSSYEQYF	TGCAGCGTTGAAGATCCCACAGGTAGCTCCTACGAGCAGTACTTC
many	TRBD2	TRBJ2-7	TRBV4-1	CASSQGGSYEQYF	TGCGCCAGCAGCCAGGGGGGGTCCTACGAGCAGTACTTC
NA	NA	TRBJ1-1	TRBV7-3	CASSPPDSNTEAFF	TGTGCCAGCAGCCCGCCCGACAGTAACACTGAAGCTTTCTTT
few	NA	TRBJ2-3	TRBV28	CASTPPIRDTQYF	TGTGCCAGCACCCCCCCCATTAGGGATACGCAGTATTTT
few	TRBD2	TRBJ2-3	TRBV6-5	CATWGGRRTDTQYF	TGTGCCACCTGGGGGGGAAGGAGGACAGATACGCAGTATTTT
many	NA	TRBJ2-7	TRBV5-1	CASSLVADPPEQYF	TGCGCCAGCAGCTTGGTGGCGGACCCACCCGAGCAGTACTTC
many	TRBD1	TRBJ1-6	TRBV7-9	CASSPRTGVGSPLHF	TGTGCCAGCAGCCCGAGGACAGGGGTGGGTTCACCCCTCCACTTT
NA	NA	TRBJ2-1	TRBV6-5	CASRRPTGHNEQFF	TGTGCCAGCAGGAGACCCACAGGCCACAATGAGCAGTTCTTC
NA	TRBD1	TRBJ1-4	TRBV15	CATSGGTGASEKLFF	TGTGCCACCAGCGGAGGGACAGGGGCGAGCGAAAAACTGTTTTTT
many	NA	TRBJ2-7	TRBV12-3/TRBV12-4	CASSQQGPIYEQYF	TGTGCCAGCAGTCAACAGGGTCCCATCTACGAGCAGTACTTC
many	NA	TRBJ2-2	TRBV3-1	CASSQGSIVLTGELFF	TGTGCCAGCAGCCAAGGCTCAATAGTGTTGACCGGGGAGCTGTTTTTT
NA	NA	TRBJ2-1	TRBV28	CASKSPGNNEQFF	TGTGCCAGCAAATCTCCAGGGAACAATGAGCAGTTCTTC
many	NA	TRBJ1-1	TRBV28	CASSLGAGNAFF	TGTGCCAGCAGTTTAGGGGCAGGGAATGCTTTCTTT
few	TRBD1	TRBJ1-4	TRBV18	CASSPGQGRGEKLFF	TGTGCCAGCTCACCCGGACAGGGTCGAGGTGAAAAACTGTTTTTT
many	TRBD1	TRBJ2-7	TRBV13	CASSSWTGVNEQYF	TGTGCCAGCAGTTCTTGGACAGGGGTGAACGAGCAGTACTTC
NA	NA	TRBJ1-4	TRBV20-1	CSAAHGNPLEKLFF	TGCAGTGCTGCTCACGGGAACCCCTTAGAAAAACTGTTTTTT
many	NA	TRBJ2-1	TRBV18	CASSPDSNLDEQFF	TGTGCCAGCTCTCCGGATTCGAACCTCGATGAGCAGTTCTTC
few	NA	TRBJ1-1	TRBV28	CASPPRGVLKNTEAFF	TGTGCCAGCCCCCCCCGGGGGGTTTTGAAGAACACTGAAGCTTTCTTT
many	TRBD2	TRBJ2-1	TRBV4-1	CASTLAGGYNEQFF	TGCGCCAGCACTCTAGCGGGGGGGTACAATGAGCAGTTCTTC
few	NA	TRBJ1-2	TRBV3-1	CASSRGGSGNYGYTF	TGTGCCAGCAGCCGGGGAGGTTCGGGAAACTATGGCTACACCTTC
NA	NA	TRBJ1-4	TRBV5-4	CASSLEVGGEKLFF	TGTGCCAGCAGCTTGGAGGTTGGGGGAGAAAAACTGTTTTTT
many	NA	TRBJ2-7	TRBV5-1	CASSLDGYEQYF	TGCGCCAGCAGCTTGGACGGGTACGAGCAGTACTTC
NA	NA	TRBJ1-1	TRBV28	CASTSKARGAFF	TGTGCCAGCACTTCAAAAGCTCGGGGAGCTTTCTTT
many	NA	TRBJ1-1	TRBV12-3/TRBV12-4	CASRLEGPKDAEAFF	TGTGCCAGTAGACTCGAGGGACCGAAAGATGCTGAAGCTTTCTTT
many	TRBD2	TRBJ2-7	TRBV27	CASRGPAGGTYEQYF	TGTGCCAGCAGGGGGCCAGCGGGGGGCACCTACGAGCAGTACTTC
many	TRBD1	TRBJ1-2	TRBV4-1	CASSQGEQGAGYGYTF	TGCGCCAGCAGCCAGGGGGAACAGGGGGCAGGGTATGGCTACACCTTC
NA	TRBD2	TRBJ2-1	TRBV29-1	CSVSGGSSYNEQFF	TGCAGCGTTAGCGGGGGGAGCTCCTACAATGAGCAGTTCTTC
NA	NA	TRBJ2-5	TRBV12-3/TRBV12-4	CASSLVYQETQYF	TGTGCCAGCAGTTTGGTCTACCAAGAGACCCAGTACTTC
once	TRBD2	TRBJ2-3	TRBV3-1	CASSQDAGGRVAQYF	TGTGCCAGCAGCCAAGACGCGGGGGGCCGGGTGGCGCAGTATTTT
NA	TRBD2	TRBJ2-1	TRBV7-3	CASSSLTSGQSYNEQFF	TGTGCCAGCAGCTCTCTGACTAGCGGTCAATCCTACAATGAGCAGTTCTTC
few	TRBD1	TRBJ2-1	TRBV29-1	CSVEPRDSYNEQFF	TGCAGCGTTGAGCCCCGGGACAGCTACAATGAGCAGTTCTTC
once	NA	TRBJ2-3	TRBV9	CASSVQGGDTQYF	TGTGCCAGCAGCGTACAGGGTGGAGATACGCAGTATTTT
many	TRBD1	TRBJ1-6	TRBV10-2	CASSDGDRGLSPLHF	TGCGCCAGCAGTGATGGGGACAGGGGCCTTTCACCCCTCCACTTT
few	NA	TRBJ1-5	TRBV7-9	CASQFASDNQPQHF	TGTGCCAGCCAGTTCGCGAGTGACAATCAGCCCCAGCATTTT
many	NA	TRBJ1-5	TRBV12-3/TRBV12-4	CASSFGTNQPQHF	TGTGCCAGCAGTTTCGGCACCAATCAGCCCCAGCATTTT
many	NA	TRBJ1-1	TRBV5-5	CASSTTGHQNTEAFF	TGTGCCAGCAGCACGACAGGTCACCAAAACACTGAAGCTTTCTTT